The subject of this entry is one TCR beta chain. Generated by immunoSEQ multiplex PCR, the TCRdb table keeps only in-frame clones and is missing some. The table lists roughly 150,000 clones, around 90% of them singletons, with approximately 1.6% in the top ten. This sample stems from a study of control samples from healthy donors and cancer patients. Trimming took 4 bases from V and 0 from J; bases not matched to a gene: 4. Per germline, CDR1 LGHNA and CDR2 YNFKEQ. The CDR3 runs 15 residues. This receptor was obtained from a man younger than 35 in good health. Sequencing was done on a sample of blood. The chain uses TRBV4-2 and TRBJ2-7; the match to TRBD1 covers 9 bases. The CDR3 is CASSLRQGDSYEQYF. The CDR3 nucleotides read TGTGCCAGCAGCCTTAGACAGGGGGACTCCTACGAGCAGTACTTC.